These 5 T cell receptor beta chains were sequenced from one sample in a study of shared clonotypes between healthy human individuals. The table came from immunoSEQ multiplex PCR; TCRdb's copy has only in-frame clones and leaves some out. The sample carries 2 million to 2.5 million clones, approximately 93% recorded once. Sequencing was done on a sample of naive CD4+ T cells from PBMCs. Indicated subset: CD45RA+ positively selected. The receptors were sampled from a man between 18 and 35 years old in good health. Some clones in this sample may be carry-over from other donors' samples.

CDR3 sequence reads: CASSQREGETQYF. DNA of the CDR3: TGTGCCAGCAGCCAAAGGGAGGGGGAGACCCAGTACTTC. The chain carries TRBV5-4 and TRBJ2-5, with 7 bases that match TRBD2. This CDR3 comprises 13 residues. Germline trimming cut 4 bases from V and 5 bases from J; bases unmatched to any gene: 5. The germline CDR1 and CDR2 sequences are SGHNT and YYREEE (reference sequence).

The V gene is TRBV7-6, the J gene TRBJ1-4; the D gene is possibly TRBD1 (5 bases). This CDR3 region has 14 residues. The germline V gene has CDR1 SGHVS and CDR2 FNYEAQ. V lost 3 bases and J 4 bases, leaving 9 bases between the germline ends. CDR3 region: CASSLGPFNEKLFF. CDR3 in DNA: TGTGCCAGCAGCTTGGGACCGTTTAATGAAAAACTGTTTTTT.

The chain links TRBV5-8 to TRBJ1-4, with D perhaps matching TRBD1 (5 bases). The CDR3 totals 17 residues. Trimming took 1 base from V and 3 from J, leaving 16 bases between them. CDR1 SGHTS and CDR2 YDEGEE come from the germline V gene. The CDR3, as DNA: TGTGCCAGCAGCTTGATGACGCGAGGGGCGTCTAATGAAAAACTGTTTTTT. Protein sequence: CASSLMTRGASNEKLFF.

The chain couples TRBV7-2 to TRBJ1-5; D remains unclear. The CDR3 has 14 residues. Trimming removed 4 bases from V and 6 bases from J, with 13 bases in between. The germline gives CDR1 SGHTA, CDR2 FQGNSA. In nucleotides, the CDR3 is TGTGCCAGCAGCTCGGCTTATAGTGGTCAGCCCCAGCATTTT. Its protein is CASSSAYSGQPQHF.

In regard to this clone: The identical CDR3 is also encoded by other nucleotide sequences in the sample. The genes are TRBV19 and TRBJ1-1, with unresolved D. Per the germline V gene, CDR1 is LNHDA and CDR2 is SQIVND (reference sequence). The CDR3 runs to 14 residues. V lost 1 base, J lost 1 base, and 7 bases lay in between. The CDR3 here is CASSIVRGNTEAFF. CDR3 coding DNA: TGTGCCAGTAGTATAGTGCGGGGGAACACTGAAGCTTTCTTT.